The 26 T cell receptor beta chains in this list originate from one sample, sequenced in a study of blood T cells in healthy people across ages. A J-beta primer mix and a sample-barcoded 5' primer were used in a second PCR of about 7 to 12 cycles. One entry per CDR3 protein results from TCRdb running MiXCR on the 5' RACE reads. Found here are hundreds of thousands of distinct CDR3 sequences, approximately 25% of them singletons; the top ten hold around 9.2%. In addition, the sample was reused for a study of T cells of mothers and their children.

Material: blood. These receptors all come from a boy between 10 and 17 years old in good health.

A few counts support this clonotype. The CDR3 region is CASSKTDNEQFF. For the CDR3, the DNA is TGTGCCAGCAGCAAGACAGACAATGAGCAGTTCTTC. This rearrangement joins TRBV12-3 or TRBV12-4 to TRBJ2-1; D is perhaps TRBD1 (5 bases). V lost 6 bases to trimming and J lost 5 bases, with 8 bases between them. The CDR3 length is 12 residues.

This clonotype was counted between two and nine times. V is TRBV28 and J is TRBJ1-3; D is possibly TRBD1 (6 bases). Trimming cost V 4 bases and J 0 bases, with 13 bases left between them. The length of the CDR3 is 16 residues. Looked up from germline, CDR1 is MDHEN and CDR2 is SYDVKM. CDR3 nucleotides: TGTGCCAGCAGTTATTACAGGGTTCCCTCTGGAAACACCATATATTTT. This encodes CASSYYRVPSGNTIYF.

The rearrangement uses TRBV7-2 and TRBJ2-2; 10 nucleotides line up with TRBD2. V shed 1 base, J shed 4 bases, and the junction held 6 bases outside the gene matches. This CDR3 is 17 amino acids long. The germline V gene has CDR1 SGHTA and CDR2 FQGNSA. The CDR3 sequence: CASSLDGRLAGTGELFF. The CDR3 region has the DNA TGTGCCAGCAGCTTAGATGGCCGACTAGCGGGCACCGGGGAGCTGTTTTTT.

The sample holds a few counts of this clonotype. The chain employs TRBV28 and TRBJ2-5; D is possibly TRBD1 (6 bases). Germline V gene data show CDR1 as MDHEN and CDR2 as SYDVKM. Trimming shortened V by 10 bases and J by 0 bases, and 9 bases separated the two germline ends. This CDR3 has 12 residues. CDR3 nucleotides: TGTGCCACCACAGGGTACCAAGAGACCCAGTACTTC. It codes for CATTGYQETQYF.

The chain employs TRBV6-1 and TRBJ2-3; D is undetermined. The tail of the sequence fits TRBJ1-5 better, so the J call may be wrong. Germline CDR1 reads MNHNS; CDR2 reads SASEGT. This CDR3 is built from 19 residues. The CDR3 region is CASRRSLAGGPRGFDTQHF. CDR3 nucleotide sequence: TGTGCCAGCAGGAGATCACTAGCGGGAGGGCCTCGAGGTTTCGATACGCAGCATTTT.

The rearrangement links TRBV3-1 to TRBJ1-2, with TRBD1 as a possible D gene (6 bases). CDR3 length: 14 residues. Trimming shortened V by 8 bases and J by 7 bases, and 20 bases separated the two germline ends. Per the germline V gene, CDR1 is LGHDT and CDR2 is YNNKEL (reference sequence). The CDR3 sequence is CASSRFRGGGGYTF. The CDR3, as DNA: TGTGCCAGCTCACGATTCAGGGGAGGCGGTGGCTACACCTTC.

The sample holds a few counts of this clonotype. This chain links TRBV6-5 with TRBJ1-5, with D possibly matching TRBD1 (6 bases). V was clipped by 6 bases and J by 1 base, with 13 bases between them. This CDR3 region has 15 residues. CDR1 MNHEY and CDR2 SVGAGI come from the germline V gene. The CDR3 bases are TGTGCCAGCAGAGAGGGGGGCGCGAGCAATCAGCCCCAGCATTTT. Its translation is CASREGGASNQPQHF.

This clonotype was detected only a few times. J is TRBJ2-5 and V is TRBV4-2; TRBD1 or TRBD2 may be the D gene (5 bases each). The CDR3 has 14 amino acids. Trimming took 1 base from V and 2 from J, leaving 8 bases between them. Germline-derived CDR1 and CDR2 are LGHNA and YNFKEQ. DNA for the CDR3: TGTGCCAGCAGCCAAGTTGAGGGGCAAGAGACCCAGTACTTC. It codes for CASSQVEGQETQYF.

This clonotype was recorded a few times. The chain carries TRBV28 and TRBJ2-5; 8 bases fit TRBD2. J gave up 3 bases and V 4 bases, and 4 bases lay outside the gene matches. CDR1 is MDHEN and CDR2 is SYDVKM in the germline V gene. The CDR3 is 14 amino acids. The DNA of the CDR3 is TGTGCCAGCAGTTCAGGGACTAGGGAAGAGACCCAGTACTTC. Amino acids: CASSSGTREETQYF.

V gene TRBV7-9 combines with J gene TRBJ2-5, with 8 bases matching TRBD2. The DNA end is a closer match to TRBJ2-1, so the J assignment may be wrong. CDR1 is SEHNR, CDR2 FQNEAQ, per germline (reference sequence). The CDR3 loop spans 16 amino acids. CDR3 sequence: CASSLVAGLSYNEQFF. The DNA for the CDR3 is TGTGCCAGCAGCTTAGTAGCGGGGCTTTCATACAATGAGCAGTTCTTC.

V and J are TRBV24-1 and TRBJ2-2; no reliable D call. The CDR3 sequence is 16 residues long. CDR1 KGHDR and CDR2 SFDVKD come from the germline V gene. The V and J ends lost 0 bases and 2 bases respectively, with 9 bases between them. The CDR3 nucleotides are TGTGCCACCAGTGATTTGAGAAGCGCTAACACCGGGGAGCTGTTTTTT. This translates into CATSDLRSANTGELFF.

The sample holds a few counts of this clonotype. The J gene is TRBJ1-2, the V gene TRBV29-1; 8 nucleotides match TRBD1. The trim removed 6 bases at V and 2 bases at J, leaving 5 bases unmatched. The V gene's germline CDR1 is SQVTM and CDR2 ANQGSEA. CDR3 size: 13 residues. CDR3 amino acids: CSVPGQDNYGYTF. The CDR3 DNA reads TGCAGCGTCCCGGGACAGGACAACTATGGCTACACCTTC. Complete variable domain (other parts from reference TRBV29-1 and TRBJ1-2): SAVISQKPSRDICQRGTSLTIQCQVDSQVTMMFWYRQQPGQSLTLIATANQGSEATYESGFVIDKFPISRPNLTFSTLTVSNMSPEDSSIYLCSVPGQDNYGYTFGSGTRLTVV.

The CDR3 DNA reads TGCGCCAGCAGCCAAGATTGGGGGGAAACTAATGAAAAACTGTTTTTT. Translating gives CASSQDWGETNEKLFF. The chain combines TRBV4-3 with TRBJ1-4, with D possibly being TRBD1 (5 bases). This CDR3 is built from 16 residues. Per the germline V gene, CDR1 is LGHNA and CDR2 is YSLEER. The ends were cut back, 0 bases at V and 1 base at J, with 9 bases in the middle.

CDR3 bases: TGTGCCAGCAGTGAAATGCTGGGGGTCTCCTACGAGCAGTACTTC. Its protein is CASSEMLGVSYEQYF. The chain uses TRBV6-1 and TRBJ2-7; D may match TRBD1 or TRBD2 (5 bases each). This CDR3 spans 15 amino acids. V gave up 2 bases and J gave up 0 bases, with 11 bases separating them. Germline CDR1 reads MNHNS; CDR2 reads SASEGT.

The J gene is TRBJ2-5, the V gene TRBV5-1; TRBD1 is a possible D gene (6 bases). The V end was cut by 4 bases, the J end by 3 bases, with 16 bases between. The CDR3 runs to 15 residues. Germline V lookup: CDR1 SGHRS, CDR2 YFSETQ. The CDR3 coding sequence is TGCGCCAGCAGCGTCCTCCAGGGGCGAAAAGAGACCCAGTACTTC. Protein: CASSVLQGRKETQYF.

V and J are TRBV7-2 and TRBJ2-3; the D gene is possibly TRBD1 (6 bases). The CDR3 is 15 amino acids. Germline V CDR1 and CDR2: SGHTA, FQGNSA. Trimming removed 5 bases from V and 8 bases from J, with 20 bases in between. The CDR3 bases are TGTGCCAGCAGCCCCCAGGGGCAGGGGAGAAGTACGCAGTATTTT. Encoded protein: CASSPQGQGRSTQYF.

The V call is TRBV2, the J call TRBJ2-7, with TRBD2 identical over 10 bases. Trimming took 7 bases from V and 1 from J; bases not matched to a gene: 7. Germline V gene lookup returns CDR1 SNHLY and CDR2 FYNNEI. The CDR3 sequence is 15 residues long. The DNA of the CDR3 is TGTGCCAGCACTCAAGGACTAGCGGATTCCTACGAGCAGTACTTC. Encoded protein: CASTQGLADSYEQYF. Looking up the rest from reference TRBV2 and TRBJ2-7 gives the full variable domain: EPEVTQTPSHQVTQMGQEVILRCVPISNHLYFYWYRQILGQKVEFLVSFYNNEISEKSEIFDDQFSVERPDGSNFTLKIRSTKLEDSAMYFCASTQGLADSYEQYFGPGTRLTVT.

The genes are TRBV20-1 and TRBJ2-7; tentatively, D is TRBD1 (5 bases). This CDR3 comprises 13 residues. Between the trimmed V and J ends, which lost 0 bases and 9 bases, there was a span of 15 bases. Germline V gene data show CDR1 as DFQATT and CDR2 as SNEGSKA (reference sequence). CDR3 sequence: CSARDGRVSGQYF. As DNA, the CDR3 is TGCAGTGCTAGAGATGGCAGGGTTTCCGGGCAGTACTTC.

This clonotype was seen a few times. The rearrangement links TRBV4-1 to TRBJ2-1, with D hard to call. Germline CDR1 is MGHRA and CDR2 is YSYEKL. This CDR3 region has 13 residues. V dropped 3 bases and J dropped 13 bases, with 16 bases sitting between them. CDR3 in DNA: TGCGCCAGCAGCCATGAGAGTTGGGTAGAACAGTTCTTC. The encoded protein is CASSHESWVEQFF.

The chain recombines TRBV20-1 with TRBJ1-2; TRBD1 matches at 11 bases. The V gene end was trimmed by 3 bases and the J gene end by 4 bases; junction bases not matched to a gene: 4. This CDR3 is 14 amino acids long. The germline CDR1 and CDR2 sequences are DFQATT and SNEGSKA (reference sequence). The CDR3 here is CSASWDRGIYGYTF. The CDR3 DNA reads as TGCAGTGCTAGTTGGGACAGGGGGATCTATGGCTACACCTTC.

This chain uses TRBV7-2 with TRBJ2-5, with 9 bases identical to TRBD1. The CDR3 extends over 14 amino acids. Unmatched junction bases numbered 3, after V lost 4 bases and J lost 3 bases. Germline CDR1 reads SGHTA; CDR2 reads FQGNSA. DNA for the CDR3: TGTGCCAGCAGCTACGGGACAGGGAAAGAGACCCAGTACTTC. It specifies CASSYGTGKETQYF.

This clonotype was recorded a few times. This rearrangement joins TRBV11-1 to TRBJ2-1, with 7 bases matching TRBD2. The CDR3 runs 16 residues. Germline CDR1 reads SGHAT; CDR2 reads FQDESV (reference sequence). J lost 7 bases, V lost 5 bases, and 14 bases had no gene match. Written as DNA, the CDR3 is TGTGCCAGCAGCCAAAGAGGGTGGGACTACAGGAATGAGCAGTTCTTC. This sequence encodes CASSQRGWDYRNEQFF.

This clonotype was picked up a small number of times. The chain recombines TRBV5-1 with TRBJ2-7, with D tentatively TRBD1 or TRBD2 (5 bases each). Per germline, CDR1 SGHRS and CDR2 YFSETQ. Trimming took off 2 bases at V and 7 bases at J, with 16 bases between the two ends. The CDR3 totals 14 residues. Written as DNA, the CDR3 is TGCGCCAGCAGCTTTTCACAGGCGGGCGGTGAGCAGTACTTC. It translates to CASSFSQAGGEQYF.

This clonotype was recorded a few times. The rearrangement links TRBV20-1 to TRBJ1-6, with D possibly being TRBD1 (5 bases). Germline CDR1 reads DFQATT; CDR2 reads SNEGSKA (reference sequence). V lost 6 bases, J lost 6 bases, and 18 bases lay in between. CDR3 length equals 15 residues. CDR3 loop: CSARDGWAINSPLHF. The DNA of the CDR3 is TGCAGTGCACGGGACGGATGGGCTATTAATTCACCCCTCCACTTT.

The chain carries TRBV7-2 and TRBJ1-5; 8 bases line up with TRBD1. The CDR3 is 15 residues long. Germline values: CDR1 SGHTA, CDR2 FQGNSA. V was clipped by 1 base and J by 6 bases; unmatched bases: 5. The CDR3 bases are TGTGCCAGCAGCTTAGTAGGACAGGGTTTTCAGCCCCAGCATTTT. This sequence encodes CASSLVGQGFQPQHF. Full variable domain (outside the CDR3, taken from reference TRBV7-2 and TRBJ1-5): GAGVSQSPSNKVTEKGKDVELRCDPISGHTALYWYRQSLGQGLEFLIYFQGNSAPDKSGLPSDRFSAERTGGSVSTLTIQRTQQEDSAVYLCASSLVGQGFQPQHFGDGTRLSIL.

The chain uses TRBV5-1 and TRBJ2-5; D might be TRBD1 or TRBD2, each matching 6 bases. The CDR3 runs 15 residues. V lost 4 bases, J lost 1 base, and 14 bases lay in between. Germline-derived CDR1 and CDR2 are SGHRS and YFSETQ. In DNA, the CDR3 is TGCGCCAGCAGCCCGGTAGGAGGGGGCCAAGAGACCCAGTACTTC. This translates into CASSPVGGGQETQYF.